One and the same sample provided the 10 T cell receptor beta chains below, sequenced in a study of shared clonotypes between healthy human individuals. Sequenced by immunoSEQ multiplex PCR; TCRdb stores in-frame clones only, minus some. The sample shows over 750,000 clones, 96% of them seen only once. Cells designated naive CD8 were CD45RO-negative and were positively selected for CCR7, with terminally differentiated effector memory CD45RA+ cells excluded. The sequenced material came from naive CD8+ T cells sorted from blood. Receptor source: a man aged 25-40 years in good health.

The chain recombines TRBV2 with TRBJ2-7, with 7 nucleotides matching TRBD2. Germline-derived CDR1 and CDR2 are SNHLY and FYNNEI. The J segment lost 5 bases and the V segment lost 3 bases, leaving 10 bases of the junction unmatched. This CDR3 spans 15 amino acids. The CDR3 region has the DNA TGTGCCAGCAGTGAGGTGGCAGGGAGGGTCGACGAGCAGTACTTC. Protein sequence: CASSEVAGRVDEQYF.

The V and J genes are TRBV5-5 and TRBJ2-2; 7 bases map to TRBD1. CDR3 length: 15 residues. Germline V gives CDR1 SGHKS, CDR2 YYEKEE (reference sequence). Trimming took 4 bases from V and 3 from J; bases not matched to a gene: 6. For the CDR3, the DNA is TGTGCCAGCAGCCCTCGACAGGGCTACACCGGGGAGCTGTTTTTT. Translating it yields CASSPRQGYTGELFF.

The chain couples TRBV9 to TRBJ1-2; 10 bases fit TRBD1. V lost 1 base, J lost 6 bases, and 15 bases stayed unmatched. This CDR3 is built from 18 residues. In germline, CDR1 is SGDLS, CDR2 YYNGEE. This chain's CDR3 is CASSVPETGGAGRDGYTF. DNA for the CDR3: TGTGCCAGCAGCGTACCGGAGACAGGGGGCGCAGGACGTGATGGCTACACCTTC.

This clone was recorded once. V and J are TRBV2 and TRBJ1-3; no clear D gene. This CDR3 has 12 residues. V dropped 6 bases and J dropped 8 bases, with 11 bases sitting between them. Per germline, CDR1 SNHLY and CDR2 FYNNEI. The CDR3 nucleotides are TGTGCCAGCAGGGACCGGTCGGACACCATATATTTT. Residues: CASRDRSDTIYF.

This chain links TRBV19 with TRBJ2-3; 9 bases line up with TRBD1. J lost 5 bases, V lost 8 bases, and 11 bases had no gene match. The germline V gene encodes CDR1 LNHDA and CDR2 SQIVND (reference sequence). The CDR3 is made up of 15 amino acids. The CDR3 here is CASSRTGADLDTQYF. CDR3 sequence (DNA): TGTGCCAGTTCCCGGACAGGGGCCGACCTAGATACGCAGTATTTT.

This rearrangement joins TRBV27 to TRBJ2-7, with 12 bases aligning to TRBD2. After removal of 8 bases from V and 1 base from J, the junction contained 0 bases not matched to a gene. The CDR3 loop spans 13 amino acids. Germline V gene data show CDR1 as MNHEY and CDR2 as SMNVEV (reference sequence). CDR3 bases: TGTGCCAGCGGACTAGCGGGGTCCTACGAGCAGTACTTC. Translation gives CASGLAGSYEQYF.

The chain links TRBV15 to TRBJ2-1; D perhaps matches TRBD1 (5 bases). Deletions cut 1 base from V and 9 bases from J, with 13 bases between. The CDR3 covers 14 residues. Germline CDR1 is LNHNV and CDR2 is YYDKDF (reference sequence). CDR3 loop: CATSRGLLRGEQFF. In DNA form, the CDR3 reads TGTGCCACCAGCAGAGGACTGTTAAGGGGTGAGCAGTTCTTC.

The chain combines TRBV11-2 with TRBJ2-1; the D is unclear. CDR3 size: 12 residues. Trimming shortened V by 3 bases and J by 13 bases, and 13 bases separated the two germline ends. From germline, CDR1 is SGHAT and CDR2 FQNNGV. In DNA, the CDR3 is TGTGCCAGCAGCTTTTCCCCGCTACTCCAGTTCTTC. It specifies CASSFSPLLQFF.

This clone has more than one count but fewer than ten. This rearrangement joins TRBV6-1 to TRBJ2-3, with D hard to call. CDR3 length: 13 residues. Germline CDR1 and CDR2: MNHNS and SASEGT. Between the trimmed V and J ends, which lost 7 bases and 0 bases, there was a span of 8 bases. CDR3 bases: TGTGCCAGCAAGTTCGACAGCACAGATACGCAGTATTTT. Translated, it gives CASKFDSTDTQYF.

The chain uses TRBV6-5 and TRBJ2-2; no clear D gene. V was shortened by 0 bases and J by 6 bases, with 8 bases between the two germline ends. Germline lookup yields CDR1 MNHEY and CDR2 SVGAGI. CDR3 length equals 14 residues. The DNA of the CDR3 is TGTGCCAGCAGTTACTCGAAAGAGCCCGGGGAGCTGTTTTTT. Translation: CASSYSKEPGELFF.